These 11 T cell receptor beta chains originate from one sample sequenced in a study of regulatory T cells in long-lasting Graves disease. Time point reported: newly diagnosed GD, antithyroid drugs for less than 3 months. The TCR library used RNA extracted from PBMCs. Assembly of TCR beta libraries relied on iRepertoire HTBI primers together with Arm-PCR of CDR3 regions. TCRdb processed the multiplex PCR reads anew with MiXCR; each CDR3 protein has one entry. The data show 400,000 to 500,000 distinct CDR3 sequences, about 16% seen once. The sample also formed part of further work on T cells in Graves' hyperthyroidism and ophthalmopathy.

Sequenced here: peripheral blood mononuclear cells (PBMCs), sampled at new diagnosis, from a patient treated with antithyroid drugs. The source of these receptors is a woman aged 25 to 45 with Graves disease.

In its sample, this clonotype was seen a few times. V is TRBV20-1 and J is TRBJ2-3; D might be TRBD2 (6 bases). In germline, CDR1 is DFQATT, CDR2 SNEGSKA (reference sequence). The germline V and J ends were trimmed by 6 bases and 5 bases, with 15 bases remaining between them. This CDR3 is 13 amino acids long. The CDR3, as DNA: TGCAGTGCCAATAGCGGCCCCAGAGATACGCAGTATTTT. Translating gives CSANSGPRDTQYF.

This sequence joins TRBV12-3 or TRBV12-4 and TRBJ2-1; TRBD2 matches at 7 bases. V lost 6 bases, J lost 2 bases, and 7 bases stayed unmatched. There are 15 residues in the CDR3. The CDR3 loop reads CASSRLAIPYNEQFF. The CDR3 nucleotides are TGTGCCAGCAGCCGACTAGCCATCCCCTACAATGAGCAGTTCTTC.

The chain employs TRBV4-3 and TRBJ2-1; 9 positions agree with TRBD2. Germline values: CDR1 LGHNA, CDR2 YSLEER. CDR3 length equals 20 residues. Losses at the gene ends were 0 bases for V and 0 bases for J; bases not matched to a gene: 12. The chain's CDR3 is CASSQDSLLAGGSSYNEQFF. CDR3 in DNA: TGCGCCAGCAGCCAAGATTCTTTACTAGCGGGCGGGAGCTCCTACAATGAGCAGTTCTTC.

This clonotype came up a few times. The chain carries TRBV6-1 and TRBJ2-1; 8 nucleotides align to TRBD1. Germline loops: CDR1 MNHNS, CDR2 SASEGT. Unmatched junction bases numbered 4, after V lost 6 bases and J lost 0 bases. CDR3 length: 15 residues. In DNA form, the CDR3 reads TGTGCCAGCAGGCCAGGGGGCCACTCCTACAATGAGCAGTTCTTC. Its translation: CASRPGGHSYNEQFF.

This clonotype has a count of ten or more. The chain recombines TRBV7-9 with TRBJ1-2, with D tentatively TRBD1 (5 bases). Trimming took off 5 bases at V and 7 bases at J, with 14 bases between the two ends. Germline lookup yields CDR1 SEHNR and CDR2 FQNEAQ (reference sequence). The CDR3 extends over 13 amino acids. Written as DNA, the CDR3 is TGTGCCAGCAGCCCCGGGGGGATACGTGGCTACACCTTC. Protein: CASSPGGIRGYTF.

This chain links TRBV4-2 with TRBJ2-2; maybe TRBD1 (6 bases). Trimming took 4 bases from V and 0 from J, leaving 12 bases between them. CDR3 size: 16 residues. Germline loops: CDR1 LGHNA, CDR2 YNFKEQ. Here the CDR3 reads CASSPEKGANTGELFF. The CDR3 DNA sequence: TGTGCCAGCAGCCCAGAAAAGGGGGCGAACACCGGGGAGCTGTTTTTT.

This clonotype was detected ten times or more. CDR3 DNA: TGTGCCAGCAGCCCAGATCTAGCGGGAAGAAACTCGGGGGAGCAGTACTTC. Translation gives CASSPDLAGRNSGEQYF. The chain joins TRBV7-3 to TRBJ2-7, with TRBD2 matching over 9 bases. The CDR3 consists of 17 residues. Per the germline V gene, CDR1 is SGHTA and CDR2 is FQGTGA. J lost 7 bases, V lost 5 bases, and 18 bases had no gene match.

This clonotype was counted only a few times. The CDR3 DNA sequence: TGTGCCAGCTCACCACTGGCGGCTAGCGGGAGAATCTCCGGGGAGCTGTTTTTT. Translated, it gives CASSPLAASGRISGELFF. This chain connects TRBV18 to TRBJ2-2; 10 bases are a match to TRBD2. V gave up 1 base and J gave up 6 bases; unmatched junction bases: 11. Looked up from germline, CDR1 is KGHSH and CDR2 is LQKENI. The CDR3 sequence is 18 residues long.

There are a few counts of this clonotype. This chain uses TRBV5-1 with TRBJ1-1; the D gene is possibly TRBD1 (5 bases). This CDR3 region has 15 residues. Between the trimmed V and J ends, which lost 0 bases and 6 bases, there was a span of 15 bases. Per the germline V gene, CDR1 is SGHRS and CDR2 is YFSETQ. CDR3 in DNA: TGCGCCAGCAGCTTGGCTCTAGGTCAGGGCCCTGAAGCTTTCTTT. Translation: CASSLALGQGPEAFF.

There are a few counts of this clonotype. The rearrangement uses TRBV3-1 and TRBJ2-1; the match to TRBD2 covers 13 bases. The germline CDR1 and CDR2 sequences are LGHDT and YNNKEL (reference sequence). This CDR3 is built from 15 residues. V dropped 4 bases and J dropped 7; count of bases not matched to a gene: 4. The CDR3 sequence: CASSPRTSGRNEQFF. DNA of the CDR3: TGTGCCAGCAGCCCGAGGACTAGCGGGAGAAATGAGCAGTTCTTC.

The table lists this clonotype with many counts. V usage is TRBV27 and J usage is TRBJ2-7; tentative D call: TRBD1 (5 bases). Germline V gives CDR1 MNHEY, CDR2 SMNVEV (reference sequence). The CDR3 is 13 amino acids. Trimming cost V 6 bases and J 7 bases, with 16 bases left between them. The DNA of the CDR3 is TGTGCCAGCAGCCCCCGGCAGGGCAGTGAGCAGTACTTC. Its translation is CASSPRQGSEQYF.